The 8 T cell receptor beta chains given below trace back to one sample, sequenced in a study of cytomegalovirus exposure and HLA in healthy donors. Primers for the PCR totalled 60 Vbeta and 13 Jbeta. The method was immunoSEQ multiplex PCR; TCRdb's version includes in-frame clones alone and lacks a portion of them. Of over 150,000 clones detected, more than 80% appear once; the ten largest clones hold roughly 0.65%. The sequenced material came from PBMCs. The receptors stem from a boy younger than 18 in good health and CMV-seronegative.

CDR3 in amino acids: CASSSGTGRNLRTGEAFF. The CDR3 DNA follows: TGTGCCAGCAGCTCAGGCACAGGTAGGAACCTGAGAACAGGTGAAGCTTTCTTT. The J gene is TRBJ1-1, the V gene TRBV7-3; maybe TRBD1 (5 bases). The CDR3 extends over 18 amino acids. Germline V CDR1 and CDR2: SGHTA, FQGTGA. Trimming pared 4 bases from V and 7 bases from J, leaving 28 bases between.

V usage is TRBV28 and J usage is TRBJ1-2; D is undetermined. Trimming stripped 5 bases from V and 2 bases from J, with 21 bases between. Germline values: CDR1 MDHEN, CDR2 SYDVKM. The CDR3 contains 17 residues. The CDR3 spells CASSAAGGTVRNYGYTF. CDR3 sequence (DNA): TGTGCCAGCAGTGCAGCGGGCGGTACAGTAAGAAACTATGGCTACACCTTC.

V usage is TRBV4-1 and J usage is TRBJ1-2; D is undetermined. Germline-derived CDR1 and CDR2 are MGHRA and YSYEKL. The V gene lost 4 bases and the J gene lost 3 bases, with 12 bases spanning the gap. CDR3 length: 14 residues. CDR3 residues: CASSLRTGDYGYTF. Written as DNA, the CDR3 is TGCGCCAGCAGCCTCAGGACTGGGGACTATGGCTACACCTTC.

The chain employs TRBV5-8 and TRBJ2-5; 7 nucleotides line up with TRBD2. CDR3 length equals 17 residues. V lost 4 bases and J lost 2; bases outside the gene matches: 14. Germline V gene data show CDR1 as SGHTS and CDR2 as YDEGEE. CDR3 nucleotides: TGTGCCAGCAGCCGGGGGGATTTACTAGCTGATCAAGAGACCCAGTACTTC. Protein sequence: CASSRGDLLADQETQYF.

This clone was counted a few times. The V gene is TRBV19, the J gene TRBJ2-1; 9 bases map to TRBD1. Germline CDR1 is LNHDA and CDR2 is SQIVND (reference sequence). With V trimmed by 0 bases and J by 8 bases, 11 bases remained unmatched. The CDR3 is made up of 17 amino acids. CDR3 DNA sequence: TGTGCCAGTAGTATAGATACTCCCGGGACAGGGTTCGATGAGCAGTTCTTC. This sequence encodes CASSIDTPGTGFDEQFF. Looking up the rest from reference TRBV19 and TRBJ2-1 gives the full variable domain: DGGITQSPKYLFRKEGQNVTLSCEQNLNHDAMYWYRQDPGQGLRLIYYSQIVNDFQKGDIAEGYSVSREKKESFPLTVTSAQKNPTAFYLCASSIDTPGTGFDEQFFGPGTRLTVL.

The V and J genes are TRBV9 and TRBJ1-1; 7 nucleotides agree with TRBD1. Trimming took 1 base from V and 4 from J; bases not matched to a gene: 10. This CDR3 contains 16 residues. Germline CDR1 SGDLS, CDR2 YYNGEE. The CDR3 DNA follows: TGTGCCAGCAGCGTAAGGACAGGTCCTGGCCCCACTGAAGCTTTCTTT. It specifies CASSVRTGPGPTEAFF.

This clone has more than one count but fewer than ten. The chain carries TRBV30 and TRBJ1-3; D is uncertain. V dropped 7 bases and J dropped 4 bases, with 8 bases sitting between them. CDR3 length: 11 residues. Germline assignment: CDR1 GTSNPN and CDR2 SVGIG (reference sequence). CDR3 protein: CASERGNTIYF. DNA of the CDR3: TGTGCCTCAGAGAGGGGAAACACCATATATTTT.

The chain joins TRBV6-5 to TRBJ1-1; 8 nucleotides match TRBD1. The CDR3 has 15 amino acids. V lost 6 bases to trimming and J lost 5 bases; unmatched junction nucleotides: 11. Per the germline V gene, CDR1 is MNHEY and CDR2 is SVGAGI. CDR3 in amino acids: CASRHDRGLGTEAFF. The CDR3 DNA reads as TGTGCCAGCAGGCACGACAGGGGACTCGGTACTGAAGCTTTCTTT.